Here is one T cell receptor (beta chain) with its context. The data derive from a study of blood T cell repertoires in COVID-19. The trim removed 6 bases at V and 5 bases at J, leaving 6 bases unmatched. Germline V gives CDR1 MNHEY, CDR2 SMNVEV (reference sequence). The CDR3 has 14 residues. Authors' analysis steps: The authors estimated nucleated cell counts from reference gene primer amplification. Using immunoSEQ multiplex PCR, the repertoire was profiled, and TCRdb retains in-frame clones only, with some absent. V and J calls and clone size come straight from that table; D and trimming were deduced from the DNA. The sample has about 210,000 clones, around four fifths seen once.

This rearrangement joins TRBV27 to TRBJ1-1; 10 nucleotides align to TRBD1. What was sequenced was peripheral blood. The TCR sequence derives from a man over 45 with active or convalescent COVID-19. The CDR3 is CASRPGTGVTEAFF. For the CDR3, the DNA is TGTGCCAGCAGGCCCGGGACAGGGGTAACTGAAGCTTTCTTT.